This T cell receptor beta chain was captured by sequencing in a study of T cell responses to AZD1222 COVID-19 vaccine. General observations from the study: No day 14 peak samples; only post-peak repertoires were characterized. The study identified only six AZD1222 recipients as seropositive at baseline. The donor cohort was predominantly white British with a female majority, and clonal diversity may have been underestimated.

Using immunoSEQ multiplex PCR, the repertoire was profiled, and TCRdb retains in-frame clones only, with some absent. The data show around 140,000 clones, with 90% to 95% seen just once and over 0.9% held by the top ten. Note on this clone: Its cognate antigen is unknown.

The material was peripheral blood, obtained on day 0 of MenACWY control vaccination. The clonotype comes from an adult in good health.

CDR3 amino acids: CASSLPKGDNEQFF. The CDR3, as DNA: TGTGCCAGCAGCCTGCCCAAAGGGGACAATGAGCAGTTCTTC. This chain uses TRBV11-3 with TRBJ2-1, with D perhaps TRBD1 (5 bases). Per the germline V gene, CDR1 is SGHNT and CDR2 is YENEEA. The germline V and J ends were trimmed by 5 bases and 5 bases, with 13 bases remaining between them. This CDR3 has 14 residues.